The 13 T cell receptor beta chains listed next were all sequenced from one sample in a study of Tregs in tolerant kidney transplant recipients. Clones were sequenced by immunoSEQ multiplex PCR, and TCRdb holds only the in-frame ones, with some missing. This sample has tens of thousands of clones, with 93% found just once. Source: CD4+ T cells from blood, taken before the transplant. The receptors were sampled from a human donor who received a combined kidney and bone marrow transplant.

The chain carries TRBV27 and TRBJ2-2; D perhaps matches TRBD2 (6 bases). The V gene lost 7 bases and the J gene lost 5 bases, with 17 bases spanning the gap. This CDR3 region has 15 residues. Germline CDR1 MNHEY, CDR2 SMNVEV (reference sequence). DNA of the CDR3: TGTGCCAGCACAAATCCGGGACTTGGTACCGGGGAGCTGTTTTTT. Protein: CASTNPGLGTGELFF.

CDR3 residues: CASSHDRTYEQYF. The CDR3 nucleotides are TGTGCCAGCAGCCACGACAGGACCTACGAGCAGTACTTC. The chain carries TRBV6-5 and TRBJ2-7; possible D gene TRBD1, 6 bases. In germline, CDR1 is MNHEY, CDR2 SVGAGI. CDR3 length equals 13 residues. V was shortened by 6 bases and J by 2 bases, with 11 bases between the two germline ends.

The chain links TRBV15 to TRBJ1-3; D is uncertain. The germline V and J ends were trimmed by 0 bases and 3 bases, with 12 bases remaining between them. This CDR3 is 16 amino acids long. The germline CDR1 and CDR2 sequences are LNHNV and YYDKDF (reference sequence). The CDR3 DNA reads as TGTGCCACCAGCAGAGATGGCGTGACACTTGGAAACACCATATATTTT. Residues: CATSRDGVTLGNTIYF.

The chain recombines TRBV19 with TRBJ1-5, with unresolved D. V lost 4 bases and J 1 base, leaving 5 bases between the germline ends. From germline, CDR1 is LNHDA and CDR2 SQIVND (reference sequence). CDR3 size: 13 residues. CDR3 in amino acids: CASSSQSNQPQHF. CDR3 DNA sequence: TGTGCCAGTAGTAGCCAGAGCAATCAGCCCCAGCATTTT.

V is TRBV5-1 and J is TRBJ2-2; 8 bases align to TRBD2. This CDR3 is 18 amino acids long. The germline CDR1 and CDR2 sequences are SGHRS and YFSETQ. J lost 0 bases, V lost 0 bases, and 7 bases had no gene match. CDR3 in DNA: TGCGCCAGCAGCTTGGAATCGAGCGGGAGAACGAACACCGGGGAGCTGTTTTTT. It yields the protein CASSLESSGRTNTGELFF. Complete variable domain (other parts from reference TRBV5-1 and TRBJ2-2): KAGVTQTPRYLIKTRGQQVTLSCSPISGHRSVSWYQQTPGQGLQFLFEYFSETQRNKGNFPGRFSGRQFSNSRSEMNVSTLELGDSALYLCASSLESSGRTNTGELFFGEGSRLTVL.

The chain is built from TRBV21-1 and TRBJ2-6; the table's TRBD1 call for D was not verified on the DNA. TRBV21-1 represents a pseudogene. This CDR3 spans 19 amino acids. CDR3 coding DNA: TGTGCCAGCAGCAATAATAGGGGGCGATCCTTCCCTGGGGCCAACGTCCTGACTTTC. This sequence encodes CASSNNRGRSFPGANVLTF.

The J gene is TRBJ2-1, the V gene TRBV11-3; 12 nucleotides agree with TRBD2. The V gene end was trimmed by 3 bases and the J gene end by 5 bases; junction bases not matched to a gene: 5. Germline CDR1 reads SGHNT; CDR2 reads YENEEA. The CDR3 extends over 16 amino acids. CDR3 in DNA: TGTGCCAGCAGCTTCACTAGCGGGAGGTTCAACAATGAGCAGTTCTTC. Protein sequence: CASSFTSGRFNNEQFF.

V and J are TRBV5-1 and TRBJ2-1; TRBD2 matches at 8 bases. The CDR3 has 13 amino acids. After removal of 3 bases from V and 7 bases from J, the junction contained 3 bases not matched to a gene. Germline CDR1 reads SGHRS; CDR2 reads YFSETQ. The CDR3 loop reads CASSSGLVNEQFF. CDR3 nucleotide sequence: TGCGCCAGCAGCTCGGGACTAGTGAATGAGCAGTTCTTC.

CDR3 in amino acids: CAISDRGDNEQFF. The DNA of the CDR3 is TGTGCCATCAGTGACAGGGGCGACAATGAGCAGTTCTTC. This chain connects TRBV10-3 to TRBJ2-1, with a tentative D call TRBD1 (6 bases). CDR1 and CDR2 (germline): ENHRY, SYGVKD. This CDR3 has 13 amino acids. V was pared by 3 bases and J by 5 bases, with 8 bases between.

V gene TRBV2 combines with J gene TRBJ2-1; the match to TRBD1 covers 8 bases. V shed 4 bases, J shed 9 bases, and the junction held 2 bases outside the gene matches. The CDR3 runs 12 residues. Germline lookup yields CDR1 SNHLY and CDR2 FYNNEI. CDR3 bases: TGTGCCAGCAGTGGAGACAGGGGTGAGCAGTTCTTC. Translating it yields CASSGDRGEQFF. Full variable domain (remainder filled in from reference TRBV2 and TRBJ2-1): EPEVTQTPSHQVTQMGQEVILRCVPISNHLYFYWYRQILGQKVEFLVSFYNNEISEKSEIFDDQFSVERPDGSNFTLKIRSTKLEDSAMYFCASSGDRGEQFFGPGTRLTVL.

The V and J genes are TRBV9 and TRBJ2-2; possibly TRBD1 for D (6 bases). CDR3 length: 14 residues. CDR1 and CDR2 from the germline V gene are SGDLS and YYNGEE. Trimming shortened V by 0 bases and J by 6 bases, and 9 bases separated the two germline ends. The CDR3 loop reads CASSVGTVSGELFF. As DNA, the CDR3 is TGTGCCAGCAGCGTAGGGACAGTCTCCGGGGAGCTGTTTTTT.

CDR3 nucleotides: TGTGCCAGCAGCAGACACAGGGGCGATGAGCAGTTCTTC. Protein sequence: CASSRHRGDEQFF. The genes are TRBV11-1 and TRBJ2-1, with TRBD1 identical over 7 bases. The CDR3 has 13 amino acids. CDR1 and CDR2 from the germline V gene are SGHAT and FQDESV (reference sequence). The junction had 6 bases not matched to a gene; V was cut back by 5 bases and J by 8 bases.

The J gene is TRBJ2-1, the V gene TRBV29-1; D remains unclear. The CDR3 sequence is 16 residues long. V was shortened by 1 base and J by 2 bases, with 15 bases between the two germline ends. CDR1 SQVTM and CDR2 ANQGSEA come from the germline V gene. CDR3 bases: TGCAGCGTTGAAGGTGTCGGCGGTAAGACCTACAATGAGCAGTTCTTC. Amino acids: CSVEGVGGKTYNEQFF.